Shown below are 17 T cell receptor beta chains from a single sample sequenced in a study of cytomegalovirus exposure and HLA in healthy donors. It was with 60 Vbeta and 13 Jbeta primers that the PCR ran. Profiled with immunoSEQ multiplex PCR; TCRdb holds only in-frame clones, not every one. The repertoire holds 150,000 to 170,000 clones, around 74% seen once, with about 2.6% in the top ten. The material sequenced was PBMCs. Source of these receptors: a young man in good health and CMV-seronegative.

This clone was seen more than once but under ten times. The rearrangement uses TRBV4-1 and TRBJ2-2, with 9 bases lining up with TRBD1. Looked up from germline, CDR1 is MGHRA and CDR2 is YSYEKL. After removal of 4 bases from V and 6 bases from J, the junction contained 6 bases not matched to a gene. The CDR3 length is 15 residues. Written as DNA, the CDR3 is TGCGCCAGCAGCCCCGGACAGGGGTTCGCCGGGGAGCTGTTTTTT. Translating gives CASSPGQGFAGELFF.

J is TRBJ1-6 and V is TRBV6-5; D unclear. CDR3 length: 15 residues. V lost 0 bases to trimming and J lost 4 bases, with 7 bases between them. Germline V gene data show CDR1 as MNHEY and CDR2 as SVGAGI. The CDR3 protein is CASSYSSGYNSPLHF. As DNA, the CDR3 is TGTGCCAGCAGTTACTCATCCGGGTATAATTCACCCCTCCACTTT.

The V and J genes are TRBV7-2 and TRBJ1-4, with TRBD1 matching 10 bases. The CDR3 sequence is 18 residues long. J lost 2 bases, V lost 5 bases, and 11 bases had no gene match. The germline CDR1 and CDR2 sequences are SGHTA and FQGNSA. CDR3: CASSPRQGANPTNEKLFF. The CDR3 DNA reads TGTGCCAGCAGCCCTAGACAGGGGGCGAATCCGACTAATGAAAAACTGTTTTTT.

The chain recombines TRBV5-8 with TRBJ2-7; 7 bases are shared with TRBD2. The CDR3 consists of 12 residues. The ends lost 3 bases at V and 6 bases at J; junction bases unmatched: 3. CDR1 and CDR2 from the germline V gene are SGHTS and YDEGEE. CDR3 region: CASSYSGGEQYV. The CDR3 coding sequence is TGTGCCAGCAGCTACTCGGGAGGCGAGCAGTACGTC.

The V and J genes are TRBV28 and TRBJ2-2; D is perhaps TRBD2 (6 bases). CDR3 length: 14 residues. V was trimmed by 3 bases and J by 6 bases, leaving 11 bases between them. Germline V gene sequence: CDR1 MDHEN, CDR2 SYDVKM. CDR3 sequence: CASSFGTAAGELFF. CDR3 sequence (DNA): TGTGCCAGCAGTTTCGGGACTGCGGCCGGGGAGCTGTTTTTT.

The J gene is TRBJ1-1, the V gene TRBV5-5; TRBD1 might be the D (6 bases). CDR1 is SGHKS, CDR2 YYEKEE, per germline (reference sequence). Trimming removed 4 bases at V and 0 bases at J, with 13 bases between. CDR3 length equals 15 residues. The CDR3: CASSRIGQMNTEAFF. DNA of the CDR3: TGTGCCAGCAGCCGTATCGGACAGATGAACACTGAAGCTTTCTTT.

This clone came up a few times. The chain uses TRBV7-3 and TRBJ2-1; 7 bases align to TRBD1. Germline V gives CDR1 SGHTA, CDR2 FQGTGA. J lost 1 base, V lost 2 bases, and 5 bases had no gene match. The CDR3 is made up of 16 amino acids. The CDR3 spells CASSLGWTGSYNEQFF. The CDR3 DNA sequence: TGTGCCAGCAGCTTAGGCTGGACAGGATCCTACAATGAGCAGTTCTTC.

The chain couples TRBV6-1 to TRBJ1-1, with D perhaps matching TRBD1 (6 bases). This CDR3 has 15 residues. Germline V gene lookup returns CDR1 MNHNS and CDR2 SASEGT. Trimming left V 11 bases short and J 0 bases short, with 19 bases between. DNA for the CDR3: TGTGCCGCCGCGGGGGGCGGCTACATGAACACTGAAGCTTTCTTT. It encodes CAAAGGGYMNTEAFF.

The chain links TRBV5-1 to TRBJ1-4, with a possible D match to TRBD1 (5 bases). There are 14 residues in the CDR3. Trimming took 7 bases from V and 1 from J, leaving 11 bases between them. CDR1 SGHRS and CDR2 YFSETQ come from the germline V gene. In DNA, the CDR3 is TGCGCCAGCTATAGGGGAAGAACTAATGAAAAACTGTTTTTT. Encoded protein: CASYRGRTNEKLFF.

The chain carries TRBV6-1 and TRBJ2-7, with TRBD1 as a possible D gene (6 bases). CDR3 length equals 14 residues. Germline lookup yields CDR1 MNHNS and CDR2 SASEGT. Trimming took 4 bases from V and 2 from J, leaving 12 bases between them. CDR3 nucleotides: TGTGCCAGCAGTGGCCTCAGGGGACCCTACGAGCAGTACGTC. It translates to CASSGLRGPYEQYV.

The gene calls are TRBV19 and TRBJ1-5; D uncertain. The CDR3 covers 16 residues. Germline V lookup: CDR1 LNHDA, CDR2 SQIVND (reference sequence). The V end lost 6 bases, the J end lost 3 bases, and 18 bases lay between the germline ends. The CDR3 DNA sequence: TGTGCCAGTAGGGACCCGGGCGAGGGCTCCAATCAGCCCCAGCATTTT. Protein: CASRDPGEGSNQPQHF.

CDR3 nucleotides: TGTGCCAGTAGTGAACAGGGAGGGAAGAATTCACCCCTCCACTTT. It translates to CASSEQGGKNSPLHF. This rearrangement joins TRBV19 to TRBJ1-6; maybe TRBD1 (6 bases). This CDR3 is 15 amino acids long. Trimming removed 5 bases from V and 7 bases from J, with 15 bases in between. Looked up from germline, CDR1 is LNHDA and CDR2 is SQIVND (reference sequence).

This rearrangement joins TRBV7-8 to TRBJ2-2, with a weak D call TRBD2 (6 bases). Germline loops: CDR1 SGHVS, CDR2 FQNEAQ. CDR3 length equals 17 residues. The ends were cut back, 7 bases at V and 7 bases at J, with 25 bases in the middle. The CDR3 nucleotides read TGTGCCAGCAACGGCCCAGGGACTTATACAACGGTCGGGGAGCTGTTTTTT. Translation gives CASNGPGTYTTVGELFF.

The table lists this clone with a count of one. Distinct nucleotide sequences in the sample also encode this CDR3. The rearrangement joins TRBV2 to TRBJ1-1, with D tentatively TRBD1 (5 bases). This CDR3 is 13 amino acids long. Germline CDR1 is SNHLY and CDR2 is FYNNEI. V gave up 6 bases and J gave up 0 bases, with 8 bases separating them. This CDR3 reads CASSPGVNTEAFF. The CDR3 nucleotides read TGTGCCAGCAGCCCGGGGGTGAACACTGAAGCTTTCTTT. The full variable domain, in which reference TRBV2 and TRBJ1-1 provide the parts outside the CDR3, is EPEVTQTPSHQVTQMGQEVILRCVPISNHLYFYWYRQILGQKVEFLVSFYNNEISEKSEIFDDQFSVERPDGSNFTLKIRSTKLEDSAMYFCASSPGVNTEAFFGQGTRLTVV.

The chain uses TRBV29-1 and TRBJ1-5, with a tentative D call TRBD1 (5 bases). Germline V gene data show CDR1 as SQVTM and CDR2 as ANQGSEA. Trimming took off 6 bases at V and 3 bases at J, with 15 bases between the two ends. The CDR3 covers 14 residues. In DNA, the CDR3 is TGCAGCGTCCTCCAGGGTCCTTCCAATCAGCCCCAGCATTTT. It specifies CSVLQGPSNQPQHF.

This chain joins TRBV7-2 and TRBJ2-2; D possibly corresponds to TRBD2 (6 bases). Trimming stripped 2 bases from V and 4 bases from J, with 11 bases between. Looked up from germline, CDR1 is SGHTA and CDR2 is FQGNSA. The CDR3 is 15 residues long. The CDR3 region is CASSLLGGVTGELFF. The CDR3 DNA reads TGTGCCAGCAGCTTATTGGGGGGAGTCACCGGGGAGCTGTTTTTT.

By proportion, this clone is medium-sized. V gene TRBV5-4 combines with J gene TRBJ2-1; TRBD2 might be the D (5 bases). V was shortened by 4 bases and J by 2 bases, with 16 bases between the two germline ends. Germline CDR1 reads SGHNT; CDR2 reads YYREEE (reference sequence). CDR3 length: 16 residues. CDR3 sequence: CASSAREGFTYNEQFF. The CDR3 coding sequence is TGTGCCAGCAGCGCAAGAGAGGGCTTCACCTACAATGAGCAGTTCTTC.